These 9 T cell receptor beta chains came from one sample sequenced in a study of T cells after yellow fever vaccination. TCRdb re-analysed the 5' RACE reads in MiXCR, keeping a single row per CDR3 protein. The repertoire consists of 250,000 to 300,000 distinct CDR3 sequences, with over 10% occurring once and the leading ten covering about 0.51%. Here the sequenced sample was CD4+ T cells sorted from PBMCs, taken 45 days after the yellow fever booster vaccination. The source of these receptors is a man aged 25-45 years who received the YFV17D yellow fever vaccine.

The gene calls are TRBV9 and TRBJ2-7; 9 bases line up with TRBD1. This CDR3 has 15 amino acids. CDR1 and CDR2 from the germline V gene are SGDLS and YYNGEE. The J segment lost 2 bases and the V segment lost 0 bases, leaving 3 bases of the junction unmatched. The CDR3 is CASSVEGQGTYEQYF. CDR3 bases: TGTGCCAGCAGCGTAGAGGGACAGGGAACCTACGAGCAGTACTTC.

The table lists this clonotype with a few counts. The V call is TRBV5-1, the J call TRBJ1-4; D remains ambiguous. The CDR3 consists of 15 residues. Germline V CDR1 and CDR2: SGHRS, YFSETQ. V was clipped by 0 bases and J by 2 bases, with 8 bases between them. The CDR3 region has the DNA TGCGCCAGCAGCTTGGCCGCACTTACTAATGAAAAACTGTTTTTT. It codes for CASSLAALTNEKLFF.

V and J are TRBV6-5 and TRBJ2-2; D unclear. Trimming removed 1 base at V and 4 bases at J, with 10 bases between. This CDR3 comprises 15 residues. The germline CDR1 and CDR2 sequences are MNHEY and SVGAGI. The DNA of the CDR3 is TGTGCCAGCAGTTACTACGGGTGGCTCACCGGGGAGCTGTTTTTT. This sequence encodes CASSYYGWLTGELFF.

V usage is TRBV5-1 and J usage is TRBJ2-7; possible D gene TRBD1, 6 bases. V lost 1 base, J lost 4 bases, and 27 bases lay in between. The CDR3 has 19 amino acids. Germline loops: CDR1 SGHRS, CDR2 YFSETQ. This CDR3 reads CASSLTGEVRGQGYYEQYF. The CDR3, as DNA: TGCGCCAGCAGCTTGACCGGCGAGGTCAGAGGGCAGGGGTATTACGAGCAGTACTTC.

This chain connects TRBV9 to TRBJ2-7; TRBD2 aligns across 10 bases. Unmatched junction bases numbered 10, after V lost 3 bases and J lost 7 bases. The CDR3 contains 15 residues. Germline V gene data show CDR1 as SGDLS and CDR2 as YYNGEE. The chain's CDR3 is CASSGGPSGSEEQYF. For the CDR3, the DNA is TGTGCCAGCAGCGGGGGGCCTAGCGGGAGTGAAGAGCAGTACTTC.

This chain connects TRBV20-1 to TRBJ2-5; 7 positions match TRBD2. Per the germline V gene, CDR1 is DFQATT and CDR2 is SNEGSKA (reference sequence). V was clipped by 1 base and J by 4 bases; unmatched bases: 18. CDR3 length: 18 residues. CDR3 bases: TGCAGTGCTAGAGTGGGTGGGAGGGCATTTTCTTCGAGAGAGACCCAGTACTTC. Its translation: CSARVGGRAFSSRETQYF.

This clonotype turned up a few times. The chain combines TRBV30 with TRBJ1-3; D call uncertain. The CDR3 runs 13 residues. V lost 3 bases and J 3 bases, leaving 9 bases between the germline ends. Germline V gene lookup returns CDR1 GTSNPN and CDR2 SVGIG (reference sequence). The chain's CDR3 is CAWSPRYGNTIYF. CDR3 coding DNA: TGTGCCTGGAGCCCCAGATATGGAAACACCATATATTTT.

V gene TRBV27 combines with J gene TRBJ1-4, with TRBD1 matching over 8 bases. The CDR3 is made up of 15 amino acids. The J segment lost 4 bases and the V segment lost 4 bases, leaving 5 bases of the junction unmatched. The germline V gene has CDR1 MNHEY and CDR2 SMNVEV (reference sequence). CDR3 in DNA: TGTGCCAGCAGTTCCCGACAGGGGATTAATGAAAAACTGTTTTTT. This sequence encodes CASSSRQGINEKLFF.

This clonotype has a handful of counts. The CDR3 region is CSSLDSGRASYEQYF. The CDR3 DNA is TGCAGTTCCCTAGACAGCGGGAGGGCCTCCTACGAGCAGTACTTC. V is TRBV20-1 and J is TRBJ2-7, with 10 bases fitting TRBD2. The J segment lost 0 bases and the V segment lost 8 bases, leaving 10 bases of the junction unmatched. The V gene's germline CDR1 is DFQATT and CDR2 SNEGSKA (reference sequence). The CDR3 is 15 amino acids.